This entry concerns a single T cell receptor beta chain. This sample is drawn from a study of blood T cell repertoires in COVID-19. The repertoire was sequenced with immunoSEQ multiplex PCR; TCRdb's copy has only in-frame clones and lacks some. The sample holds 150,000 to 200,000 clones, more than 75% seen once. Losses at the gene ends were 4 bases for V and 7 bases for J; bases not matched to a gene: 0. The V gene's germline CDR1 is WSHSY and CDR2 SAAADI. CDR3 length: 13 amino acids. Participants spanned ages about 18 to 100 years and resided in roughly 22 US areas. The chain links TRBV10-2 to TRBJ2-1, with TRBD1 matching over 11 bases. Sequenced: PBMCs or T cells enriched from blood (not recorded which). The clonotype was recovered from a woman aged 45-59 years with acute COVID-19. The CDR3 spells CASSGDRGNEQFF. In DNA form, the CDR3 reads TGCGCCAGCAGTGGGGACAGGGGGAATGAGCAGTTCTTC.